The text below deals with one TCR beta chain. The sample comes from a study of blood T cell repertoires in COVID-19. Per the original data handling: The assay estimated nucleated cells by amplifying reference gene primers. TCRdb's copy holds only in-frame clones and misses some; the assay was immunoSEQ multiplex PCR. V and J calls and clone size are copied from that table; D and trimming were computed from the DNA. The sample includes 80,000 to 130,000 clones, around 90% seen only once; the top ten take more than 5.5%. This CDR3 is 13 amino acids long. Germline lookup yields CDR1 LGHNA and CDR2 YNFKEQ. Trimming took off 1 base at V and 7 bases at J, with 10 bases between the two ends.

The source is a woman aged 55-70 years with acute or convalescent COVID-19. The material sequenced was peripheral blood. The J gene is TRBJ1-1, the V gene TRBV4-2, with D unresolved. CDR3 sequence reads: CASSQVDKNEAFF. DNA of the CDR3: TGTGCCAGCAGCCAAGTTGACAAGAATGAAGCTTTCTTT.